This T cell receptor (beta chain) originates from a study of blood T cell repertoires in COVID-19. On the study more broadly: COVID-19 samples, acute and convalescent, were from the United States, Italy and Spain.

The germline V gene has CDR1 DFQATT and CDR2 SNEGSKA (reference sequence). V was clipped by 3 bases and J by 5 bases; unmatched bases: 1. This CDR3 has 13 residues. Original processing notes: Reference gene primer amplification yielded estimated nucleated cell counts. Data came from immunoSEQ multiplex PCR; TCRdb stores just in-frame clones and leaves some out. Clone size and the V and J calls come from that table; the DNA yielded D and trimming. Among 120,000 to 150,000 clones listed, 80% were seen once. The sequenced material came from peripheral blood. This sequence joins TRBV20-1 and TRBJ2-1; 10 nucleotides match TRBD1. The receptor's source is a man between 60 and 75 years old with active or convalescent COVID-19. The DNA of the CDR3 is TGCAGTGCTAGTGGGACAGGGGACAATGAGCAGTTCTTC. It translates to CSASGTGDNEQFF.